This T cell receptor (beta chain) was captured in a study of response to subunit inactivated influenza vaccine. Study-level results: With each seasonal influenza vaccination, the authors suggested, few new T cells are recruited.

This clonotype was found a few times. Its specificity is not known. Each CDR3 protein gets one entry after TCRdb re-called the RT-PCR reads with MiXCR. The sample consists of around 790,000 distinct CDR3 sequences, 21% of them appearing once. This CDR3 spans 14 amino acids. Trimming took off 1 base at V and 2 bases at J, with 9 bases between the two ends. Germline assignment: CDR1 SEHNR and CDR2 FQNEAQ (reference sequence). This sample comprised PBMCs from blood, obtained less than 6 days after vaccination. This chain connects TRBV7-9 to TRBJ2-7; D is uncertain. This clonotype was obtained from a man between 50 and 59 years old who received an inactivated influenza vaccine. Written as DNA, the CDR3 is TGTGCCAGCAGCTTAGGCCAAAACGCCTACGAGCAGTACTTC. Its protein product is CASSLGQNAYEQYF. The variable domain in full, completed from reference TRBV7-9 and TRBJ2-7, reads DTGVSQNPRHKITKRGQNVTFRCDPISEHNRLYWYRQTLGQGPEFLTYFQNEAQLEKSRLLSDRFSAERPKGSFSTLEIQRTEQGDSAMYLCASSLGQNAYEQYFGPGTRLTVT.